This T cell receptor beta chain was identified during a study of cytomegalovirus exposure and HLA in healthy donors. As concerns this clone: Antigen: not known.

Vbeta (60) and Jbeta (13) primers were used in the PCR. Profiling relied on immunoSEQ multiplex PCR, and the TCRdb table lists in-frame clones only, not all of them. Of under 300,000 clones listed, roughly 90% are singletons. With 2 bases removed from V and 5 bases from J, the gap between germline ends came to 11 bases. This CDR3 contains 14 residues. CDR1 is SGHTS and CDR2 is YDEGEE in the germline V gene. Overall study results and limits: As was reported, the classifier diagnosed cytomegalovirus status with high specificity and sensitivity. An analysis was carried out later, and it reportedly showed fewer N-insertions in an Asian-associated ancestry cluster than the approximately 710-donor mean. By a later analysis, the bulk of CMV-associated TCR beta chains appeared HLA-restricted.

This chain links TRBV5-8 with TRBJ1-5; D possibly corresponds to TRBD1 (5 bases). This TCR was recovered from a man between 40 and 49 years old in good health and CMV-seropositive. The sequencing sample was made of PBMCs. The CDR3 bases are TGTGCCAGCAGCTTCCTCCAGGGCCATCAGCCCCAGCATTTT. Encoded protein: CASSFLQGHQPQHF.